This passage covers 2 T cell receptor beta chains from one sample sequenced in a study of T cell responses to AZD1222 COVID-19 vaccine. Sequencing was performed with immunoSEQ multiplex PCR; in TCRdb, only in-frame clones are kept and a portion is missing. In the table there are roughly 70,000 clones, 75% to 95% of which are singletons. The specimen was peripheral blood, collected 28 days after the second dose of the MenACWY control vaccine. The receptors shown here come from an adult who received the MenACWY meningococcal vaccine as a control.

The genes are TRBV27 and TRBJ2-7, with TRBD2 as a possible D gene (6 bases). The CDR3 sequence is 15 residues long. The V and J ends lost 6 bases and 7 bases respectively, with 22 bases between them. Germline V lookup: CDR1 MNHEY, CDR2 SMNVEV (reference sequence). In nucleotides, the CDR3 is TGTGCCAGCAGCTGGGGATCAGGGCACGCGGGGGAGCAGTACTTC. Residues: CASSWGSGHAGEQYF.

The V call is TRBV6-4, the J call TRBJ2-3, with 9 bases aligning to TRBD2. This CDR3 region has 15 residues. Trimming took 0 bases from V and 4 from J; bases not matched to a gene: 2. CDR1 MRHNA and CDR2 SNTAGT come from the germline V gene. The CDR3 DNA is TGTGCCAGCAGTGACTCCAGCGGGAGGCCAGATACGCAGTATTTT. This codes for CASSDSSGRPDTQYF.